This entry lists 14 T cell receptor beta chains sequenced from one sample in a study of cytomegalovirus exposure and HLA in healthy donors. PCR employed 60 Vbeta and 13 Jbeta primers. Libraries were prepared by immunoSEQ multiplex PCR; TCRdb keeps only in-frame clonotypes and omits some of them. In total, the table holds some 67,000 clones. The source material was PBMCs. The receptors shown here come from a woman aged 25 to 45 in good health and CMV-seronegative.

The chain is built from TRBV7-9 and TRBJ2-7, with TRBD2 matching 9 bases. This CDR3 region has 16 residues. V was clipped by 4 bases and J by 7 bases; unmatched bases: 14. CDR1 is SEHNR, CDR2 FQNEAQ, per germline (reference sequence). The CDR3 loop reads CASSSGWAGGPGEQYF. The CDR3 coding sequence is TGTGCCAGCAGCTCAGGTTGGGCGGGAGGGCCTGGGGAGCAGTACTTC.

This chain connects TRBV7-9 to TRBJ2-7; 7 bases match TRBD1. Germline V gene sequence: CDR1 SEHNR, CDR2 FQNEAQ (reference sequence). The CDR3 sequence is 13 residues long. Trimming took 5 bases from V and 2 from J; bases not matched to a gene: 3. The CDR3 sequence is CASSRGTAYEQYF. CDR3 nucleotides: TGTGCCAGCAGCCGTGGGACAGCCTACGAGCAGTACTTC.

The J gene is TRBJ2-1, the V gene TRBV11-2, with unresolved D. The germline V gene has CDR1 SGHAT and CDR2 FQNNGV. V was clipped by 3 bases and J by 8 bases, with 11 bases between them. The CDR3 extends over 13 amino acids. The CDR3 loop is CASSFTTGYEQFF. The CDR3 DNA is TGTGCCAGCAGCTTTACTACCGGATATGAGCAGTTCTTC.

The chain carries TRBV4-3 and TRBJ2-2, with 12 bases lining up with TRBD1. Germline V lookup: CDR1 LGHNA, CDR2 YSLEER. Trimming at V came to 4 bases and at J to 6 bases, leaving 3 bases not matched to a gene. The CDR3 spans 15 residues. This chain's CDR3 is CASSPGQGAAGELFF. CDR3 coding DNA: TGCGCCAGCAGCCCGGGACAGGGGGCGGCCGGGGAGCTGTTTTTT.

The chain combines TRBV27 with TRBJ2-7; a possible D gene is TRBD1 (6 bases). Trimming stripped 5 bases from V and 0 bases from J, with 14 bases between. Germline-derived CDR1 and CDR2 are MNHEY and SMNVEV (reference sequence). CDR3 size: 15 residues. CDR3 sequence (DNA): TGTGCCAGCAGTCACCAGGGGCGTCTCTCCTACGAGCAGTACTTC. Translation gives CASSHQGRLSYEQYF.

The V and J genes are TRBV25-1 and TRBJ2-3; D uncertain. Trimming left V 4 bases short and J 1 base short, with 18 bases between. The CDR3 runs to 17 residues. Germline values: CDR1 MGHDK, CDR2 SYGVNS. This CDR3 reads CASSGGQKPRGTDTQYF. The CDR3 DNA follows: TGTGCCAGCAGTGGAGGCCAGAAGCCGCGAGGCACAGATACGCAGTATTTT.

The chain joins TRBV28 to TRBJ1-4; D gene uncertain. This CDR3 is 12 amino acids long. The germline V gene encodes CDR1 MDHEN and CDR2 SYDVKM. Trimming pared 5 bases from V and 7 bases from J, leaving 8 bases between. CDR3 region: CASSLAGEKLFF. The CDR3 nucleotides are TGTGCCAGCAGTCTGGCGGGTGAAAAACTGTTTTTT.

The genes are TRBV19 and TRBJ2-2, with D tentatively TRBD2 (5 bases). The CDR3 has 15 amino acids. The V and J ends lost 3 bases and 5 bases respectively, with 13 bases between them. CDR1 LNHDA and CDR2 SQIVND come from the germline V gene (reference sequence). The CDR3 region is CASSIRAGGTGELFF. In DNA form, the CDR3 reads TGTGCCAGTAGTATTCGGGCGGGCGGAACCGGGGAGCTGTTTTTT.

The chain has TRBV28 and TRBJ2-7; 10 nucleotides line up with TRBD2. Germline loops: CDR1 MDHEN, CDR2 SYDVKM. This CDR3 is 15 amino acids long. The junction had 4 bases not matched to a gene; V was cut back by 5 bases and J by 0 bases. CDR3 nucleotides: TGTGCCAGCAGTCTACTAGCGGGGACCTCCTACGAGCAGTACTTC. This codes for CASSLLAGTSYEQYF.

The J gene is TRBJ2-7, the V gene TRBV5-1; 12 bases map to TRBD1. There are 15 residues in the CDR3. The J segment lost 5 bases and the V segment lost 1 base, leaving 4 bases of the junction unmatched. CDR1 is SGHRS, CDR2 YFSETQ, per germline. The CDR3: CASSLPGQGAHEQYF. In DNA, the CDR3 is TGCGCCAGCAGCTTGCCGGGACAGGGGGCCCACGAGCAGTACTTC.

The chain uses TRBV5-1 and TRBJ2-7; D ambiguous. The CDR3 sequence is 15 residues long. Trimming removed 0 bases at V and 5 bases at J, with 15 bases between. CDR1 SGHRS and CDR2 YFSETQ come from the germline V gene. CDR3 sequence (DNA): TGCGCCAGCAGCTTGGATGCGGCGAAAATAGACGAGCAGTACTTC. This codes for CASSLDAAKIDEQYF. Drawing the rest from reference TRBV5-1 and TRBJ2-7, the complete variable domain is KAGVTQTPRYLIKTRGQQVTLSCSPISGHRSVSWYQQTPGQGLQFLFEYFSETQRNKGNFPGRFSGRQFSNSRSEMNVSTLELGDSALYLCASSLDAAKIDEQYFGPGTRLTVT.

The genes are TRBV25-1 and TRBJ2-3; 10 positions agree with TRBD2. Unmatched junction bases numbered 7, after V lost 6 bases and J lost 4 bases. CDR1 MGHDK and CDR2 SYGVNS come from the germline V gene. The CDR3 totals 15 residues. CDR3 region: CASRASGSLADTQYF. The CDR3 DNA follows: TGTGCCAGCAGGGCTAGCGGGAGTTTGGCAGATACGCAGTATTTT.

V gene TRBV30 combines with J gene TRBJ2-7; tentatively, D is TRBD2 (5 bases). Germline lookup yields CDR1 GTSNPN and CDR2 SVGIG (reference sequence). Trimming shortened V by 3 bases and J by 4 bases, and 7 bases separated the two germline ends. CDR3 length: 11 residues. As DNA, the CDR3 is TGTGCCTGGAGCCCGGGGTACGAGCAGTACTTC. Translating gives CAWSPGYEQYF.

The chain uses TRBV6-1 and TRBJ2-1; 9 bases agree with TRBD2. CDR3 length equals 15 residues. The J segment lost 5 bases and the V segment lost 8 bases, leaving 10 bases of the junction unmatched. Germline V gene lookup returns CDR1 MNHNS and CDR2 SASEGT. DNA of the CDR3: TGTGCCAGCCTGGCGCGGGAGGGGAGGCACAATGAGCAGTTCTTC. It encodes CASLAREGRHNEQFF.